Listed below are T cell receptor beta chains from one sample, sequenced in a study of blood T cell repertoires in COVID-19. Libraries were prepared by immunoSEQ multiplex PCR; TCRdb keeps only in-frame clonotypes and omits some of them. The sample has under 250,000 clones, under 90% seen once; the top ten hold about 1.6%. Material for sequencing was PBMCs or T cells enriched from blood (not recorded which). All receptors derive from a man between 40 and 49 years old who had recovered from COVID-19. CDR3s include the opening cysteine and the closing phenylalanine or tryptophan. The D gene is left open where the match is weak. Some rows mark clone size as missing; the rest say once, few, many or name a class of expanded clone.

CDR3nt	CDR3aa	abundance	v_gene	d_gene	j_gene
TGCAGCGTCGGAGACAGGGTGTTCCAAGAGACCCAGTACTTC	CSVGDRVFQETQYF	NA	TRBV29-1	TRBD1	TRBJ2-5
TGTGCCAGTAGCTCACAGGGGAATCAGCCCCAGCATTTT	CASSSQGNQPQHF	NA	TRBV19	TRBD1	TRBJ1-5
TGCGCCAGCAGCTTGGCCAGTGGGGGGGCGACAGATACGCAGTATTTT	CASSLASGGATDTQYF	NA	TRBV5-1	NA	TRBJ2-3
TGCGCCAGCAGCCAAGACGGTGGGAGCAGAGCTTTCTTT	CASSQDGGSRAFF	NA	TRBV4-1	NA	TRBJ1-1
TGTGCCTGTCCGCGGGGGAAACAGGGACTCAATAATTCACCCCTCCACTTT	CACPRGKQGLNNSPLHF	NA	TRBV30	NA	TRBJ1-6
TGTGCCAGCACACAAGGGAGGGACAGGGCTAATGAAAAACTGTTTTTT	CASTQGRDRANEKLFF	NA	TRBV7-8	TRBD1	TRBJ1-4
TGTGCCAGCTCACCAAGAGGACAGGGGGCGAGCAATCAGCCCCAGCATTTT	CASSPRGQGASNQPQHF	NA	TRBV18	TRBD1	TRBJ1-5
TGTGCCAGCAGCTTAGTCCCAGTGGGACAGGGAAATGGCTACACCTTC	CASSLVPVGQGNGYTF	once	TRBV13	TRBD1	TRBJ1-2
TGTGCCAGCAGTATCTCCGGGACAGGGGGCGACGAGCAGTACTTC	CASSISGTGGDEQYF	NA	TRBV28	TRBD1	TRBJ2-7
TGTGCCAGCAGCTTAGGGACAGGGAGCACAGATACGCAGTATTTT	CASSLGTGSTDTQYF	NA	TRBV7-2	TRBD1	TRBJ2-3
TGTGCCAGCAGCCCCAGCGCGGTCATAAGTAATGGAGCTTTCTTT	CASSPSAVISNGAFF	NA	TRBV7-8	NA	TRBJ1-1
TGCGCCAGCAGGATAGGGGGCTCGGACTATGGCTACACCTTC	CASRIGGSDYGYTF	NA	TRBV5-1	TRBD1	TRBJ1-2
TGTGCCAGCCGAACCGAGAACAATGAGCAGTTCTTC	CASRTENNEQFF	NA	TRBV5-4	NA	TRBJ2-1
TGTGCCTGGAGTGTACCATATGGGGGCGACCAAGAGACCCAGTACTTC	CAWSVPYGGDQETQYF	NA	TRBV30	NA	TRBJ2-5
TGTGCCAGCAACCCCCAGGGGAACTATGGCTACACCTTC	CASNPQGNYGYTF	NA	TRBV28	NA	TRBJ1-2
TGTGCCAGCAGATCGACAGGGTTGGGCACTGAAGCTTTCTTT	CASRSTGLGTEAFF	NA	TRBV27	TRBD1	TRBJ1-1
TGTGCCACCATGGCGGTGCGGGGGGCACAAGAGACCCAGTACTTC	CATMAVRGAQETQYF	few	TRBV7-2	TRBD2	TRBJ2-5
TGTGCCAGCAGCTTGGCAGGGGGCTCCACTGAAGCTTTCTTT	CASSLAGGSTEAFF	few	TRBV5-5	TRBD1	TRBJ1-1
TGCAGCGCACCAGTCTCCTACGAGCAGTACTTC	CSAPVSYEQYF	NA	TRBV20-1	NA	TRBJ2-7
TGTGCCAGCAGTTACTACAGGGATCAGCCCCAGCATTTT	CASSYYRDQPQHF	NA	TRBV6-5	NA	TRBJ1-5
TGTGCCAGCAGCCTAGCTAACTATGGCTACACCTTC	CASSLANYGYTF	NA	TRBV2	NA	TRBJ1-2
TGTGCCAGCAGCTTTGGCGGACCACCCATCGAGGGTGAAGCTTTCTTT	CASSFGGPPIEGEAFF	NA	TRBV7-9	NA	TRBJ1-1
TGTGCCAGCAGTGACGACGGGAGGGCCTACAATGAGCAGTTCTTC	CASSDDGRAYNEQFF	NA	TRBV6-4	TRBD2	TRBJ2-1
TGCGCCAGCAGCTTGGAGACGGGGACAATAACCTACAATGAGCAGTTCTTC	CASSLETGTITYNEQFF	NA	TRBV5-1	NA	TRBJ2-1
TGTGCCAGCAGCCTTGACAGCTCCCTTGGTGAGCAGTTCTTC	CASSLDSSLGEQFF	NA	TRBV7-9	NA	TRBJ2-1
TGTGCCAGCTCACCAGCTCGGGACAGGGTCCCAGATACGCAGTATTTT	CASSPARDRVPDTQYF	NA	TRBV18	TRBD1	TRBJ2-3
TGCGCCAGCAGTCAATACGGGAGCTCCTATAATTCACCCCTCCACTTT	CASSQYGSSYNSPLHF	NA	TRBV23-1	NA	TRBJ1-6
TGCGCCAGCAGCTTGGATGGGACGGGAGCCTACGAGCAGTACTTC	CASSLDGTGAYEQYF	NA	TRBV5-1	NA	TRBJ2-7
TGTGCCTGGGACGATCAGGGGGTTGGGGAAAAACTGTTTTTT	CAWDDQGVGEKLFF	NA	TRBV30	TRBD1	TRBJ1-4
TGTGCCAGCAGCGTAGATGTGGGGGGGCAGTTCTTC	CASSVDVGGQFF	NA	TRBV9	NA	TRBJ2-1
TGCGCCAGCAGCTTAGGGAGACAGGGAGAGACCCAGTACTTC	CASSLGRQGETQYF	once	TRBV5-1	TRBD1	TRBJ2-5